These 32 T cell receptor beta chains share one sample of origin, sequenced in a study of T cell changes during pregnancy in multiple sclerosis. Sequenced by immunoSEQ multiplex PCR; TCRdb stores in-frame clones only, minus some. The repertoire consists of some 60,000 clones, with around nine tenths occurring once and the leading ten covering approximately 1.8%. The specimen was peripheral blood, collected after pregnancy. The source of these receptors is a female donor with multiple sclerosis, enrolled in a pregnancy study.

The rearrangement uses TRBV30 and TRBJ2-2, with a possible D match to TRBD1 (6 bases). V was clipped by 4 bases and J by 0 bases, with 9 bases between them. The CDR3 is 14 residues long. Looked up from germline, CDR1 is GTSNPN and CDR2 is SVGIG (reference sequence). CDR3: CAWMRGTNTGELFF. CDR3 bases: TGTGCCTGGATGAGGGGGACGAACACCGGGGAGCTGTTTTTT.

The J gene is TRBJ2-3, the V gene TRBV27; maybe TRBD1 (6 bases). The V gene lost 7 bases and the J gene lost 2 bases, with 22 bases spanning the gap. Germline CDR1 reads MNHEY; CDR2 reads SMNVEV (reference sequence). CDR3 length equals 17 residues. CDR3 sequence: CASTPNPTGIFTDTQYF. CDR3 bases: TGTGCCAGCACTCCCAACCCGACAGGAATTTTCACAGATACGCAGTATTTT.

CDR3: CASSLSTSGGAQDTQYF. The CDR3 coding sequence is TGTGCCAGCAGTTTATCTACTAGCGGGGGGGCCCAAGATACGCAGTATTTT. This chain uses TRBV28 with TRBJ2-3; 13 bases line up with TRBD2. The CDR3 covers 17 residues. CDR1 is MDHEN, CDR2 SYDVKM, per germline. After removal of 1 base from V and 5 bases from J, the junction contained 6 bases not matched to a gene.

The sample holds a few counts of this clone. The chain combines TRBV4-1 with TRBJ1-6; D may be TRBD1 (5 bases). The CDR3 consists of 18 residues. CDR1 and CDR2 from the germline V gene are MGHRA and YSYEKL. The V end was cut by 2 bases, the J end by 7 bases, with 21 bases between. This CDR3 reads CASSQSRTPGVENSPLHF. The CDR3 DNA is TGCGCCAGCAGCCAAAGTCGGACACCCGGCGTAGAAAATTCACCCCTCCACTTT.

J is TRBJ2-3 and V is TRBV10-2; 10 bases map to TRBD2. Germline loops: CDR1 WSHSY, CDR2 SAAADI. V shed 8 bases and J 1 base; nucleotides not matched to a gene: 3. The CDR3 is 14 residues long. Written as DNA, the CDR3 is TGCGCCAGCGAAGCGGGGGGGGGCACAGATACGCAGTATTTT. Translated: CASEAGGGTDTQYF.

This clone was counted between two and nine times. The V call is TRBV5-4, the J call TRBJ1-1; D perhaps matches TRBD1 (5 bases). CDR1 SGHNT and CDR2 YYREEE come from the germline V gene (reference sequence). The CDR3 extends over 15 amino acids. Trimming cost V 0 bases and J 5 bases, with 14 bases left between them. Here the CDR3 DNA reads TGTGCCAGCAGCTTGGTCCCGGGGGTGGGGACTGAAGCTTTCTTT. As protein: CASSLVPGVGTEAFF.

The chain combines TRBV4-3 with TRBJ1-2; 10 bases line up with TRBD1. The V gene end was trimmed by 5 bases and the J gene end by 3 bases; junction bases not matched to a gene: 6. CDR1 LGHNA and CDR2 YSLEER come from the germline V gene. This CDR3 comprises 15 residues. The CDR3 bases are TGCGCCAGCAGCAACCGGGACAGGGGCTACTATGGCTACACCTTC. Protein: CASSNRDRGYYGYTF.

By share of the sample, this clone is medium-sized. This rearrangement joins TRBV5-4 to TRBJ1-6; D not certain. The V gene's germline CDR1 is SGHNT and CDR2 YYREEE (reference sequence). Between the trimmed V and J ends, which lost 2 bases and 8 bases, there was a span of 8 bases. The length of the CDR3 is 13 residues. This CDR3 reads CASSFRRDSPLHF. The CDR3 DNA reads TGTGCCAGCAGCTTTAGGAGGGATTCACCCCTCCACTTT.

V is TRBV5-1 and J is TRBJ2-1, with TRBD2 matching 9 bases. Germline V CDR1 and CDR2: SGHRS, YFSETQ. V shed 7 bases, J shed 2 bases, and the junction held 13 bases outside the gene matches. There are 17 residues in the CDR3. The CDR3: CASRPSGGGAAYNEQFF. The CDR3 DNA sequence: TGCGCCAGCCGCCCGAGTGGCGGGGGGGCGGCCTACAATGAGCAGTTCTTC.

This clone was detected only a few times. The chain links TRBV12-5 to TRBJ1-1; D may be TRBD1 (5 bases). Germline CDR1 LGHNT, CDR2 FRNRAP. The CDR3 length is 15 residues. V dropped 2 bases and J dropped 3 bases, with 13 bases sitting between them. Here the CDR3 reads CASGLSTGGDTEAFF. Written as DNA, the CDR3 is TGTGCTAGTGGTTTGTCCACGGGGGGGGACACTGAAGCTTTCTTT. The variable domain in full, completed from reference TRBV12-5 and TRBJ1-1, reads DARVTQTPRHKVTEMGQEVTMRCQPILGHNTVFWYRQTMMQGLELLAYFRNRAPLDDSGMPKDRFSAEMPDATLATLKIQPSEPRDSAVYFCASGLSTGGDTEAFFGQGTRLTVV.

This clone has just one count. This chain connects TRBV10-1 to TRBJ1-4; possibly TRBD1 for D (6 bases). The V and J ends lost 3 bases and 8 bases respectively, with 7 bases between them. The CDR3 loop spans 12 amino acids. Germline-derived CDR1 and CDR2 are WNHNN and SYGVQD (reference sequence). The CDR3 DNA sequence: TGCGCCAGCAGTGACCAGGGGGAAAAACTGTTTTTT. Protein sequence: CASSDQGEKLFF.

This chain joins TRBV7-8 and TRBJ2-1; TRBD2 matches 9 bases. V shed 2 bases and J 10 bases; nucleotides not matched to a gene: 15. Germline lookup yields CDR1 SGHVS and CDR2 FQNEAQ. The CDR3 consists of 17 residues. The CDR3 sequence is CASSLRGASGVAREQFF. The DNA for the CDR3 is TGTGCCAGCAGCTTACGGGGGGCTAGCGGGGTAGCCCGCGAGCAGTTCTTC.

There are a few counts of this clone. The V call is TRBV11-2, the J call TRBJ1-1; 7 nucleotides line up with TRBD1. The ends lost 5 bases at V and 1 base at J; junction bases unmatched: 1. CDR3 length equals 13 residues. Germline CDR1 and CDR2: SGHAT and FQNNGV. The CDR3 DNA reads TGTGCCAGCAGCCGACAGGGGAACACTGAAGCTTTCTTT. It specifies CASSRQGNTEAFF.

The genes are TRBV7-3 and TRBJ2-1; 7 nucleotides match TRBD1. CDR3 size: 14 residues. Germline CDR1 is SGHTA and CDR2 is FQGTGA. J was trimmed by 4 bases and V by 2 bases; bases with no gene match: 2. CDR3 nucleotides: TGTGCCAGCAGCTTATCGGGACAGTACAATGAGCAGTTCTTC. Amino acid sequence: CASSLSGQYNEQFF. Full variable domain (rest looked up from reference TRBV7-3 and TRBJ2-1): GAGVSQTPSNKVTEKGKYVELRCDPISGHTALYWYRQSLGQGPEFLIYFQGTGAADDSGLPNDRFFAVRPEGSVSTLKIQRTERGDSAVYLCASSLSGQYNEQFFGPGTRLTVL.

This clone is a singleton in its sample. The chain is built from TRBV5-6 and TRBJ2-3; D might be TRBD1 (6 bases). The V end was cut by 3 bases, the J end by 8 bases, with 16 bases between. The CDR3 spans 14 residues. CDR1 and CDR2 (germline): SGHDT, YYEEEE. The CDR3 bases are TGTGCCAGCAGCTATGGGGGCCTACCGGGTACGCAGTATTTT. This sequence encodes CASSYGGLPGTQYF.

The V and J genes are TRBV27 and TRBJ1-2; the D gene is possibly TRBD1 (5 bases). Looked up from germline, CDR1 is MNHEY and CDR2 is SMNVEV (reference sequence). The CDR3 has 15 residues. Trimming removed 1 base from V and 7 bases from J, with 16 bases in between. CDR3 residues: CASSLFPSREGGYTF. In DNA, the CDR3 is TGTGCCAGCAGTTTATTTCCGTCCAGGGAAGGTGGCTACACCTTC.

Points on this clone: Other DNA sequences of this sample code for an identical CDR3. This rearrangement joins TRBV6-4 to TRBJ1-6; the match to TRBD1 covers 10 bases. V gave up 0 bases and J gave up 7 bases; unmatched junction bases: 0. This CDR3 comprises 15 residues. CDR1 is MRHNA, CDR2 SNTAGT, per germline. This CDR3 reads CASSDSTGGNSPLHF. CDR3 coding DNA: TGTGCCAGCAGTGACTCGACAGGGGGCAATTCACCCCTCCACTTT.

This clone showed up just once. The rearrangement uses TRBV15 and TRBJ1-6; 7 nucleotides match TRBD1. This CDR3 has 14 amino acids. V lost 3 bases, J lost 15 bases, and 11 bases stayed unmatched. The V gene's germline CDR1 is LNHNV and CDR2 YYDKDF (reference sequence). The DNA of the CDR3 is TGTGCCACCAGCAGTTTCAGGGGGTCTCTCGTCCTCCACTTT. This gives the protein CATSSFRGSLVLHF.

This clone was observed once. The V gene is TRBV6-5, the J gene TRBJ1-2; D unresolved. V was trimmed by 9 bases and J by 2 bases, leaving 13 bases between them. Germline-derived CDR1 and CDR2 are MNHEY and SVGAGI. CDR3 length: 13 residues. The CDR3 protein is CASRRDANYGYTF. The CDR3 nucleotides read TGTGCCAGTCGGAGGGATGCGAACTATGGCTACACCTTC.

The J gene is TRBJ2-2, the V gene TRBV5-1, with D perhaps TRBD2 (6 bases). V was cut by 3 bases and J by 2 bases, with 11 bases left in between. Germline V gene sequence: CDR1 SGHRS, CDR2 YFSETQ. The CDR3 contains 15 residues. The chain's CDR3 is CASSSGGANTGELFF. Here the CDR3 DNA reads TGCGCCAGCAGCTCTGGCGGGGCCAACACCGGGGAGCTGTTTTTT.

This clone was counted a single time. The rearrangement joins TRBV5-4 to TRBJ1-6; TRBD1 agrees at 7 bases. The CDR3 contains 11 residues. In germline, CDR1 is SGHNT, CDR2 YYREEE (reference sequence). CDR3 in amino acids: CAHRGYSPLHF. The CDR3 nucleotides read TGTGCTCACAGGGGTTATTCACCCCTCCACTTT.

In DNA, the CDR3 is TGTGCCAGCAGCTTAGTTTCAGGACGGGGTGAGCAGTTCTTC. Its translation: CASSLVSGRGEQFF. The rearrangement joins TRBV7-2 to TRBJ2-1; TRBD2 might be the D (5 bases). The CDR3 runs 14 residues. CDR1 is SGHTA and CDR2 is FQGNSA in the germline V gene. Trimming removed 1 base from V and 9 bases from J, with 13 bases in between.

The count of this clone is one. V gene TRBV2 combines with J gene TRBJ2-2; D is perhaps TRBD2 (7 bases). CDR3 length equals 18 residues. CDR1 and CDR2 from the germline V gene are SNHLY and FYNNEI. V was trimmed by 6 bases and J by 0 bases, leaving 20 bases between them. The CDR3 region has the DNA TGTGCCAGCAGGCTTCCGGTGGGGAGGGGGGCGAACACCGGGGAGCTGTTTTTT. Translated, it gives CASRLPVGRGANTGELFF.

The gene calls are TRBV11-1 and TRBJ2-1, with 8 bases lining up with TRBD2. This CDR3 is 16 amino acids long. The V segment lost 4 bases and the J segment 7 bases; nucleotides outside the gene matches: 12. Germline CDR1 is SGHAT and CDR2 is FQDESV (reference sequence). CDR3 nucleotide sequence: TGTGCCAGCAGCTCAAGGGGCGGGGGGCTCTATAATGAGCAGTTCTTC. It specifies CASSSRGGGLYNEQFF. The entire variable domain, with the rest obtained from reference TRBV11-1 and TRBJ2-1, is as follows: EAEVAQSPRYKITEKSQAVAFWCDPISGHATLYWYRQILGQGPELLVQFQDESVVDDSQLPKDRFSAERLKGVDSTLKIQPAELGDSAMYLCASSSRGGGLYNEQFFGPGTRLTVL.

The J gene is TRBJ1-2, the V gene TRBV4-2, with 7 nucleotides matching TRBD1. The trim removed 1 base at V and 8 bases at J, leaving 16 bases unmatched. From germline, CDR1 is LGHNA and CDR2 YNFKEQ. This CDR3 is built from 17 residues. In DNA, the CDR3 is TGTGCCAGCAGCCAAGCCCCCGACAGGGTGGAAGAAGGAGGCTACACCTTC. It translates to CASSQAPDRVEEGGYTF.

This clone has only a few counts. The chain couples TRBV29-1 to TRBJ1-1; D remains ambiguous. CDR1 is SQVTM and CDR2 is ANQGSEA in the germline V gene. V lost 3 bases, J lost 5 bases, and 7 bases lay in between. The CDR3 has 11 residues. CDR3 loop: CSVDERTEAFF. CDR3 DNA: TGCAGCGTTGACGAGAGGACTGAAGCTTTCTTT.

This chain links TRBV5-1 with TRBJ1-2, with 8 positions matching TRBD1. Germline values: CDR1 SGHRS, CDR2 YFSETQ. This CDR3 has 13 residues. V lost 3 bases, J lost 3 bases, and 1 base stayed unmatched. In DNA form, the CDR3 reads TGCGCCAGCAGCTCACAGGGGGACTATGGCTACACCTTC. This translates into CASSSQGDYGYTF.

The chain carries TRBV21-1 and TRBJ2-5; the table's D gene call, TRBD2, was not cross checked with the DNA. TRBV21-1 constitutes a pseudogene. The CDR3 is made up of 18 amino acids. The CDR3 sequence: CASSKEGTSGPYQETQYF. In nucleotides, the CDR3 is TGTGCCAGCAGCAAAGAGGGGACTAGCGGACCGTACCAAGAGACCCAGTACTTC.

This clone was counted between two and nine times. The chain recombines TRBV30 with TRBJ2-7; perhaps TRBD2 as D (6 bases). V lost 0 bases to trimming and J lost 5 bases, with 14 bases between them. From germline, CDR1 is GTSNPN and CDR2 SVGIG (reference sequence). The CDR3 sequence is 14 residues long. The CDR3 here is CAWSVQEGWHEQYF. CDR3 nucleotides: TGTGCCTGGAGTGTACAGGAGGGTTGGCACGAGCAGTACTTC.

The rearrangement joins TRBV21-1 to TRBJ2-2; the table's D call, TRBD2, was not checked against the DNA. TRBV21-1 counts as a pseudogene. The CDR3 runs 14 residues. CDR3 loop: CASRAGGSTGELFF. CDR3 coding DNA: TGTGCCAGCAGGGCGGGGGGTTCCACCGGGGAGCTGTTTTTT.

The V and J genes are TRBV5-1 and TRBJ2-7, with 10 bases lining up with TRBD1. Looked up from germline, CDR1 is SGHRS and CDR2 is YFSETQ. This CDR3 has 17 residues. V gave up 2 bases and J gave up 5 bases; unmatched junction bases: 13. The CDR3 nucleotides read TGCGCCAGCAGCTTAGCCCCGGCCGGGACAGGGGACCACGAGCAGTACTTC. This encodes CASSLAPAGTGDHEQYF.

The chain recombines TRBV5-1 with TRBJ2-6; TRBD2 might be the D (6 bases). This CDR3 has 18 residues. Deletions cut 0 bases from V and 0 bases from J, with 13 bases between. Germline CDR1 is SGHRS and CDR2 is YFSETQ. CDR3 loop: CASSLAGTFASGANVLTF. DNA of the CDR3: TGCGCCAGCAGCTTGGCCGGGACTTTTGCCTCTGGGGCCAACGTCCTGACTTTC.